This TCR beta chain was documented in a study of OX40 agonist ivuxolimab in advanced cancers. Across the whole study: Six ivuxolimab dose levels, 0.01 to 10 mg/kg, were given intravenously every 2 weeks. Subjects had a mean age of about 65 years, with a range of 23 to 79; around 80% were male. Three patients, one with hepatocellular carcinoma and two with cutaneous melanoma, responded partially. Study outcomes and limitations: Among the lowest peripheral clonal expansion occurred in 0.1-3.0 mg/kg partial responders.

Remarks on this clone: Its antigen is still unknown.

V shed 8 bases, J shed 5 bases, and the junction held 15 bases outside the gene matches. Per the germline V gene, CDR1 is SEHNR and CDR2 is FQNEAQ (reference sequence). This CDR3 contains 16 residues. Using immunoSEQ multiplex PCR, the repertoire was profiled, and TCRdb retains in-frame clones only, with some absent. The sample includes tens of thousands of clones, around 89% of them seen just once. The source material was CD4+ or CD8+ T cells sorted from blood, sampled in a trial of the OX40 agonist ivuxolimab. The sequence was obtained from an adult with an advanced solid tumor such as melanoma, head and neck, liver or kidney cancer. The rearrangement joins TRBV7-9 to TRBJ2-1; 7 bases align to TRBD1. The CDR3 reads CASGSNRDRVHNEQFF. For the CDR3, the DNA is TGTGCCAGCGGATCCAACCGGGACAGAGTTCACAATGAGCAGTTCTTC.